What follows are 4 T cell receptor beta chains derived from one specimen sequenced in a study of neoadjuvant anti-PD-1 for oral cavity cancer listed by TCRdb under 2021. Taken with the paper, the label for time point translates to: after neoadjuvant nivolumab, at surgical resection. Libraries were prepared through the immunoSEQ multiplex PCR assay. As stored in TCRdb, this immuneACCESS dataset retains in-frame rearrangements with V and J assigned. A fraction of the clones does not appear; measured against another copy, unresolved V genes explain less than half of the discrepancy, and the remainder lacks a known reason. Recorded for this sample are around 35,000 clones; around 40% of them occurred a single time. Clones ranked in the top ten supply approximately 15% of the sample. The sequencing used tumor tissue, collected after nivolumab (anti-PD-1) treatment. The origin of the receptors is a person aged 35-79 years with oral cavity squamous cell carcinoma.

The rearrangement joins TRBV5-4 to TRBJ1-1, with D maybe TRBD1 (6 bases). From germline, CDR1 is SGHNT and CDR2 YYREEE (reference sequence). CDR3 size: 16 residues. Trimming pared 3 bases from V and 0 bases from J, leaving 15 bases between. CDR3: CASSWGGGTVNTEAFF. The CDR3 coding sequence is TGTGCCAGCAGCTGGGGAGGGGGGACGGTGAACACTGAAGCTTTCTTT.

This clone was recorded once. This chain uses TRBV6-4 with TRBJ2-1, with 7 bases matching TRBD2. This CDR3 contains 14 residues. The junction had 5 bases not matched to a gene; V was cut back by 3 bases and J by 6 bases. Germline CDR1 MRHNA, CDR2 SNTAGT. The CDR3 loop is CASSERASGNEQFF. CDR3 bases: TGTGCCAGCAGTGAGAGGGCTAGCGGCAATGAGCAGTTCTTC.

This clone occurred a few times. The V gene is TRBV18, the J gene TRBJ1-1, with D perhaps matching TRBD1 (5 bases). Germline V gene lookup returns CDR1 KGHSH and CDR2 LQKENI. The CDR3 length is 13 residues. Between the trimmed V and J ends, which lost 3 bases and 4 bases, there was a span of 9 bases. In DNA form, the CDR3 reads TGTGCCAGCTCACCCCAGGGCTCCACTGAAGCTTTCTTT. Residues: CASSPQGSTEAFF. Using reference TRBV18 and TRBJ1-1 for the parts outside the CDR3, the full variable domain is NAGVMQNPRHLVRRRGQEARLRCSPMKGHSHVYWYRQLPEEGLKFMVYLQKENIIDESGMPKERFSAEFPKEGPSILRIQQVVRGDSAAYFCASSPQGSTEAFFGQGTRLTVV.

This clone was seen ten or more times. V is TRBV2 and J is TRBJ2-2, with D possibly being TRBD2 (5 bases). Germline V gene sequence: CDR1 SNHLY, CDR2 FYNNEI. Trimming took off 8 bases at V and 1 base at J, with 14 bases between the two ends. The CDR3 has 15 residues. The CDR3 nucleotides read TGTGCCAGCTTAGGAGGACGGGTGAACACCGGGGAGCTGTTTTTT. This codes for CASLGGRVNTGELFF.